This TCR beta chain came from a study of T cells after yellow fever vaccination. From germline, CDR1 is SNHLY and CDR2 FYNNEI. V was clipped by 5 bases and J by 2 bases, with 18 bases between them. The CDR3 sequence is 16 residues long. In the case of this clonotype: The antigen is not known.

The study's findings and limits: Post-booster repertoires again held most primary-vaccination clones (roughly 96% CD4, 80% to 90% CD8).

Synthesis of TCR cDNA relied on 5'RACE template switching, which attached a universal primer site and UMIs. In TCRdb, the 5' RACE reads were re-called with MiXCR into one record per CDR3 protein. The data show approximately 170,000 distinct CDR3 sequences, approximately 10% seen once. The chain joins TRBV2 to TRBJ1-2; D is possibly TRBD1 (6 bases). This TCR was sampled from a man aged 18 to 29 who received the YFV17D yellow fever vaccine. The material was CD8+ T cells sorted from PBMCs, obtained 15 days after the yellow fever booster vaccination. CDR3 DNA sequence: TGTGCCAGCAGTCCGACGCAGACAGGCTTGAACTATGGCTACACCTTC. Protein product: CASSPTQTGLNYGYTF.